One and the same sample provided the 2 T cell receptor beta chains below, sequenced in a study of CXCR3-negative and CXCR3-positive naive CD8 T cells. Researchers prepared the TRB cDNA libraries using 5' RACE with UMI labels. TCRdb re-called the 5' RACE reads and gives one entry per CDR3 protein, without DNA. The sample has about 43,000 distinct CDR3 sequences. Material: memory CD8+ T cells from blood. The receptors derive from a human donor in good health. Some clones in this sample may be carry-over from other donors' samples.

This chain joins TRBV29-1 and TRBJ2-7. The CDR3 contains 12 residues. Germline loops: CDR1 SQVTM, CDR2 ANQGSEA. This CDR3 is CSVEDSFYEQYF.

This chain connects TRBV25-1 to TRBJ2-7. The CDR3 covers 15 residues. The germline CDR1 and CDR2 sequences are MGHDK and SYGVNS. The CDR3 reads CASSNKQANTYEQYF.